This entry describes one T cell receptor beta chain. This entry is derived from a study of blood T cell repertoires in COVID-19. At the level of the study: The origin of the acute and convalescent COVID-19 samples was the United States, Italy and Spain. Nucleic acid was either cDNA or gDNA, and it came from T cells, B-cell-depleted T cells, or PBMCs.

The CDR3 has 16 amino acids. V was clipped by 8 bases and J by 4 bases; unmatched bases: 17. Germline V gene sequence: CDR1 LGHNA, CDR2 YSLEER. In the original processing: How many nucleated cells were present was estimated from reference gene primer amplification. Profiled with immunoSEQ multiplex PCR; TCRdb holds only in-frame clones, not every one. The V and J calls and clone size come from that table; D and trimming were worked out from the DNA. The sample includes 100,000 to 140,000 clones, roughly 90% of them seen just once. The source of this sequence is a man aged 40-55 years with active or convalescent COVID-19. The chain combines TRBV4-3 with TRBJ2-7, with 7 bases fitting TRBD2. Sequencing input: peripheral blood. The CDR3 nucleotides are TGCGCCAGCCCTTTTGTGGAGGGAGGGCCAAGGTACGAGCAGTACTTC. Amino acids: CASPFVEGGPRYEQYF.